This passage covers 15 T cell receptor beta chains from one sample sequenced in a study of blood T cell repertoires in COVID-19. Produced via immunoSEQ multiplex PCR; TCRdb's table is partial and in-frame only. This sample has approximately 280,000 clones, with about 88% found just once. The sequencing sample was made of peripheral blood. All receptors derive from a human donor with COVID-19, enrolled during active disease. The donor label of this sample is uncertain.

The CDR3, as DNA: TGTGCCAGCAGTTTTAGTCAGGGAGGCTACACCTTC. This sequence encodes CASSFSQGGYTF. This chain uses TRBV28 with TRBJ1-2; possible D gene TRBD1, 5 bases. Trimming stripped 3 bases from V and 8 bases from J, with 10 bases between. The CDR3 runs to 12 residues. Germline CDR1 is MDHEN and CDR2 is SYDVKM.

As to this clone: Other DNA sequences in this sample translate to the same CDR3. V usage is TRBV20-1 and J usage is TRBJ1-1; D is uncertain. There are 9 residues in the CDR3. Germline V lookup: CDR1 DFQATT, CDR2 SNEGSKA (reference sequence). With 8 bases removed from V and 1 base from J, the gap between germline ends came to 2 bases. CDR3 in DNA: TGCAGTCGGAACACTGAAGCTTTCTTT. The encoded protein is CSRNTEAFF.

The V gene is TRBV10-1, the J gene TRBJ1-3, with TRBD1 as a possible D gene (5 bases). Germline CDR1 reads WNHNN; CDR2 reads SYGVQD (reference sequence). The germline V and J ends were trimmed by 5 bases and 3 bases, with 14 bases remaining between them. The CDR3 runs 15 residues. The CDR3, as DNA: TGCGCCAGCAGTCGGGACTCGATGGGTGGAAACACCATATATTTT. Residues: CASSRDSMGGNTIYF.

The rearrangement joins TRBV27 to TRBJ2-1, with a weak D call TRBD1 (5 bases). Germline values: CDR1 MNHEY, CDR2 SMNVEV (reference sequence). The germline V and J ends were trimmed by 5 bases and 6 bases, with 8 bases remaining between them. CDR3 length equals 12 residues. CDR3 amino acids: CASSKQGNEQFF. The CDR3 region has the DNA TGTGCCAGCAGTAAGCAGGGCAATGAGCAGTTCTTC.

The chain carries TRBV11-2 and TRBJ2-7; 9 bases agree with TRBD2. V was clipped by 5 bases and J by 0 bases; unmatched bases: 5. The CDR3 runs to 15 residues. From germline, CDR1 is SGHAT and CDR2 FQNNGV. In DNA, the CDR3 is TGTGCCAGCAGCCCGACTAGCGGAAGCTCCTACGAGCAGTACTTC. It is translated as CASSPTSGSSYEQYF.

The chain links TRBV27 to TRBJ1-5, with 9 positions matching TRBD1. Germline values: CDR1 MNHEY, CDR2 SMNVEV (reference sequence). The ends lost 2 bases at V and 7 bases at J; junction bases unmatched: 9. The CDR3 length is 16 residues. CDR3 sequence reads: CASSLRGTGIYQPQHF. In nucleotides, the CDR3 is TGTGCCAGCAGTTTACGCGGGACAGGGATCTACCAGCCCCAGCATTTT.

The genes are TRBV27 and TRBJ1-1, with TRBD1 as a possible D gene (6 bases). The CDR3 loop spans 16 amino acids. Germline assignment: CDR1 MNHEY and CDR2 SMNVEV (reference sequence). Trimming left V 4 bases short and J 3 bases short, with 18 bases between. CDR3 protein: CASSSRGSLGDTEAFF. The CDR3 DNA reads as TGTGCCAGCAGTTCCAGGGGTTCCCTTGGGGACACTGAAGCTTTCTTT.

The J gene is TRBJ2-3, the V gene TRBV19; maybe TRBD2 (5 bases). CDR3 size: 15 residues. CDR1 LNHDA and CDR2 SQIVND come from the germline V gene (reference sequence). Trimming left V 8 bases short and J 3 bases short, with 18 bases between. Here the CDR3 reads CASGLGGGSTDTQYF. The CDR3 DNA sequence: TGTGCCAGTGGGTTAGGAGGCGGAAGTACAGATACGCAGTATTTT.

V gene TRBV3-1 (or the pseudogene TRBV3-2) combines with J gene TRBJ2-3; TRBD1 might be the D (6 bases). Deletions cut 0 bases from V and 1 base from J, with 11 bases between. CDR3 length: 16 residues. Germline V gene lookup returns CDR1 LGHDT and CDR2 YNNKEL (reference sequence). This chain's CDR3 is CASSQDPWTGTDTQYF. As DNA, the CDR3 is TGTGCCAGCAGCCAAGATCCCTGGACAGGCACAGATACGCAGTATTTT.

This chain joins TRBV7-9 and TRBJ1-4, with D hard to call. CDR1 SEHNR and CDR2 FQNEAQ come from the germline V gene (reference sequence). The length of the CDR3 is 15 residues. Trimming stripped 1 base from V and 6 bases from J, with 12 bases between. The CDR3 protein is CASSLVPGADEKLFF. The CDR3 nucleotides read TGTGCCAGCAGCTTAGTTCCGGGTGCTGATGAAAAACTGTTTTTT.

This chain's CDR3 is CASRQGYGTEAFF. CDR3 nucleotides: TGTGCCAGCAGACAGGGCTATGGCACTGAAGCTTTCTTT. This sequence joins TRBV2 and TRBJ1-1, with a tentative D call TRBD1 (6 bases). This CDR3 has 13 amino acids. V was pared by 6 bases and J by 4 bases, with 12 bases between. The germline V gene encodes CDR1 SNHLY and CDR2 FYNNEI.

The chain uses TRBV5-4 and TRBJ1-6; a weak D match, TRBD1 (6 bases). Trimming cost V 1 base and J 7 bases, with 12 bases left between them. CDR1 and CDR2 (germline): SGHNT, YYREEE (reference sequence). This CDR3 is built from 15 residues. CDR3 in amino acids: CASSLRTGRNSPLHF. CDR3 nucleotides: TGTGCCAGCAGCTTGCGCACAGGGAGAAATTCACCCCTCCACTTT. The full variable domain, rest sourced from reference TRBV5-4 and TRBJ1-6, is ETGVTQSPTHLIKTRGQQVTLRCSSQSGHNTVSWYQQALGQGPQFIFQYYREEENGRGNFPPRFSGLQFPNYSSELNVNALELDDSALYLCASSLRTGRNSPLHFGNGTRLTVT.

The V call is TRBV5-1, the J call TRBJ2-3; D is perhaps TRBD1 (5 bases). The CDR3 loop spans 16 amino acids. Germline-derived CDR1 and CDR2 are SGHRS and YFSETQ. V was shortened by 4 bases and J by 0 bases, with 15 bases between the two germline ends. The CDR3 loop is CASSGLQGVSTDTQYF. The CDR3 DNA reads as TGCGCCAGCAGCGGCCTTCAGGGTGTGAGCACAGATACGCAGTATTTT.

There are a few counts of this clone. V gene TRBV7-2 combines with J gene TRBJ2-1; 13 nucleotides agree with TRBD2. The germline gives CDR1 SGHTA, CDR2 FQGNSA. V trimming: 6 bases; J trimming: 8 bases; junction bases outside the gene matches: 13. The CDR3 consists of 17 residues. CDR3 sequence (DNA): TGTGCCAGCAGTCCAAGACTAGCGGGAGGCCACCGGGATGAGCAGTTCTTC. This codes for CASSPRLAGGHRDEQFF.

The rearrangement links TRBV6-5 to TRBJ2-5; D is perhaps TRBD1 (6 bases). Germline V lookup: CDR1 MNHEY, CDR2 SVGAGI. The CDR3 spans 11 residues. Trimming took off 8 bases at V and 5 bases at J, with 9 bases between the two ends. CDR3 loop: CASAQGETQYF. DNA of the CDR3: TGTGCCAGCGCGCAGGGGGAGACCCAGTACTTC.